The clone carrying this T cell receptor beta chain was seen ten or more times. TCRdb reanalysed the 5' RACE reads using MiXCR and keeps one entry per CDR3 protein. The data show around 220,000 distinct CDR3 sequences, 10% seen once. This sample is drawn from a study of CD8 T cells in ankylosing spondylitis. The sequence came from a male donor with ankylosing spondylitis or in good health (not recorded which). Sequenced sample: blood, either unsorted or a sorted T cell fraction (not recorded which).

This chain's CDR3 is CASTGNIGSPLHF. CDR3 DNA: TGTGCCAGCACGGGGAACATCGGATCACCCCTCCACTTT. The chain carries TRBV7-2 and TRBJ1-6; D is ambiguous. The CDR3 runs to 13 residues. V was trimmed by 7 bases and J by 10 bases, leaving 14 bases between them. Germline V lookup: CDR1 SGHTA, CDR2 FQGNSA.